This T cell receptor (beta chain) derives from a study of blood T cell repertoires in COVID-19. Profiling relied on immunoSEQ multiplex PCR, and the TCRdb table lists in-frame clones only, not all of them. The sample includes over 200,000 clones, 88% seen only once; the top ten take 0.9% to 1%. Trimming took 3 bases from V and 4 from J; bases not matched to a gene: 10. Looked up from germline, CDR1 is LGHDT and CDR2 is YNNKEL (reference sequence). The CDR3 runs to 16 residues. The TCR sequence derives from a woman in her forties who had recovered from COVID-19. Sequenced material: peripheral blood. The chain has TRBV3-1 (or the pseudogene TRBV3-2) and TRBJ2-5; 8 bases agree with TRBD2. In DNA, the CDR3 is TGTGCCAGCAGCCAGGACTGGGGGCTAGCGGGAGAGACCCAGTACTTC. It codes for CASSQDWGLAGETQYF.